This record concerns one T cell receptor beta chain sequence. In the original analysis: Amplifying reference gene primers gave estimates of nucleated cell counts. Assay used: immunoSEQ multiplex PCR; TCRdb lists only in-frame clones, some missing. D and trimming come from the DNA, and the V and J calls and clone size come from that table. The sample records fewer than 70,000 clones, more than 70% being singletons. The germline gives CDR1 SGHVS, CDR2 FNYEAQ. The V gene end was trimmed by 2 bases and the J gene end by 4 bases; junction bases not matched to a gene: 4. The CDR3 extends over 16 amino acids. The sample is drawn from a study of blood T cell repertoires in COVID-19. Study-level background: COVID-19 samples from acute and convalescent phases originated in the United States, Italy and Spain. In each case, the material was cDNA or gDNA derived from T cells, B-cell-depleted T cells, or PBMCs.

What was sequenced was peripheral blood. This chain joins TRBV7-6 and TRBJ2-5; TRBD2 aligns across 13 bases. The source of this sequence is a man in his forties or fifties with active COVID-19. This CDR3 reads CASSLRLAGGGETQYF. DNA of the CDR3: TGTGCCAGCAGCTTAAGACTAGCGGGAGGTGGAGAGACCCAGTACTTC.